The 13 T cell receptor beta chains below come from one sample, sequenced in a study of cytotoxic CD8 clonotypes in ibrutinib-treated CLL. Data came from immunoSEQ multiplex PCR; TCRdb stores just in-frame clones and leaves some out. The profile shows some 150,000 clones, approximately 80% of them singletons. Sample: PBMCs, taken after 12 months of ibrutinib treatment. These receptors were obtained from a human donor with chronic lymphocytic leukemia.

This chain links TRBV28 with TRBJ2-7; 11 nucleotides agree with TRBD2. Per germline, CDR1 MDHEN and CDR2 SYDVKM. After removal of 4 bases from V and 5 bases from J, the junction contained 4 bases not matched to a gene. The CDR3 length is 14 residues. This CDR3 is CASSYLTSGDEQYF. In DNA form, the CDR3 reads TGTGCCAGCAGTTACTTGACTAGCGGGGACGAGCAGTACTTC. Drawing the rest from reference TRBV28 and TRBJ2-7, the complete variable domain is DVKVTQSSRYLVKRTGEKVFLECVQDMDHENMFWYRQDPGLGLRLIYFSYDVKMKEKGDIPEGYSVSREKKERFSLILESASTNQTSMYLCASSYLTSGDEQYFGPGTRLTVT.

This chain connects TRBV7-9 to TRBJ1-2; TRBD1 agrees at 7 bases. V was clipped by 5 bases and J by 7 bases; unmatched bases: 13. CDR3 length: 15 amino acids. CDR1 and CDR2 (germline): SEHNR, FQNEAQ (reference sequence). CDR3 loop: CASSPAAGGVRGYTF. The CDR3 DNA reads as TGTGCCAGCAGCCCGGCCGCAGGGGGAGTTCGTGGCTACACCTTC. The full variable domain, with the rest looked up from reference TRBV7-9 and TRBJ1-2, is DTGVSQNPRHKITKRGQNVTFRCDPISEHNRLYWYRQTLGQGPEFLTYFQNEAQLEKSRLLSDRFSAERPKGSFSTLEIQRTEQGDSAMYLCASSPAAGGVRGYTFGSGTRLTVV.

This chain connects TRBV4-2 to TRBJ1-2, with 7 bases identical to TRBD1. This CDR3 has 14 amino acids. Germline V CDR1 and CDR2: LGHNA, YNFKEQ. The junction had 6 bases not matched to a gene; V was cut back by 4 bases and J by 4 bases. The CDR3 sequence is CASSPKTGLYGYTF. CDR3 DNA sequence: TGTGCCAGCAGCCCTAAGACAGGGCTCTATGGCTACACCTTC.

The chain joins TRBV11-2 to TRBJ2-7, with D unclear. The ends were cut back, 5 bases at V and 0 bases at J, with 11 bases in the middle. Germline CDR1 is SGHAT and CDR2 is FQNNGV. This CDR3 is 14 amino acids long. The chain's CDR3 is CASSPQANSYEQYF. The CDR3 DNA reads TGTGCCAGCAGCCCCCAGGCCAACTCCTACGAGCAGTACTTC.

This sequence joins TRBV5-1 and TRBJ2-4; a possible D gene is TRBD2 (6 bases). The CDR3 sequence is 15 residues long. Germline-derived CDR1 and CDR2 are SGHRS and YFSETQ. The ends were cut back, 7 bases at V and 0 bases at J, with 14 bases in the middle. The CDR3 reads CASSPGLLAKNIQYF. The CDR3, as DNA: TGCGCCAGCTCCCCGGGACTCCTAGCCAAAAACATTCAGTACTTC. Together with reference TRBV5-1 and TRBJ2-4, the CDR3 gives the full variable domain: KAGVTQTPRYLIKTRGQQVTLSCSPISGHRSVSWYQQTPGQGLQFLFEYFSETQRNKGNFPGRFSGRQFSNSRSEMNVSTLELGDSALYLCASSPGLLAKNIQYFGAGTRLSVL.

This sequence joins TRBV5-1 and TRBJ1-1, with TRBD1 matching 8 bases. Trimming cost V 9 bases and J 4 bases; bases outside gene matches: 8. The germline V gene encodes CDR1 SGHRS and CDR2 YFSETQ. The CDR3 has 13 amino acids. CDR3 amino acids: CATAGGASTEAFF. The CDR3 region has the DNA TGCGCCACCGCAGGGGGCGCGAGCACTGAAGCTTTCTTT. The complete variable domain, with remaining parts taken from reference TRBV5-1 and TRBJ1-1, reads KAGVTQTPRYLIKTRGQQVTLSCSPISGHRSVSWYQQTPGQGLQFLFEYFSETQRNKGNFPGRFSGRQFSNSRSEMNVSTLELGDSALYLCATAGGASTEAFFGQGTRLTVV.

In this sample, this clone turned up a few times. The rearrangement uses TRBV30 and TRBJ2-7; 8 nucleotides align to TRBD1. The CDR3 sequence is 13 residues long. The germline V gene has CDR1 GTSNPN and CDR2 SVGIG (reference sequence). The J segment lost 6 bases and the V segment lost 8 bases, leaving 12 bases of the junction unmatched. This chain's CDR3 is CATNWDRKGEQYF. CDR3 sequence (DNA): TGTGCCACCAATTGGGACAGGAAGGGCGAGCAGTACTTC.

The chain couples TRBV12-5 to TRBJ2-1; the match to TRBD2 covers 7 bases. The CDR3 sequence is 17 residues long. Germline-derived CDR1 and CDR2 are LGHNT and FRNRAP. V dropped 1 base and J dropped 2; count of bases not matched to a gene: 8. CDR3 nucleotides: TGTGCTAGTGGTTTGGGACGGGGGAGCGGGGCCTACAATGAGCAGTTCTTC. This translates into CASGLGRGSGAYNEQFF.

The rearrangement links TRBV10-3 to TRBJ2-1; D not certain. The CDR3 consists of 12 residues. Germline V gene sequence: CDR1 ENHRY, CDR2 SYGVKD. The V end lost 2 bases, the J end lost 5 bases, and 4 bases lay between the germline ends. CDR3 residues: CAISEMDNEQFF. CDR3 bases: TGTGCCATCAGTGAGATGGACAATGAGCAGTTCTTC.

The J gene is TRBJ2-5, the V gene TRBV7-2; D is undetermined. Germline-derived CDR1 and CDR2 are SGHTA and FQGNSA. Trimming left V 2 bases short and J 6 bases short, with 13 bases between. This CDR3 spans 14 amino acids. CDR3 protein: CASSLSEGLKTQYF. CDR3 in DNA: TGTGCCAGCAGCTTAAGCGAAGGGTTGAAGACCCAGTACTTC.

The chain recombines TRBV28 with TRBJ2-4; TRBD2 matches at 11 bases. Germline V CDR1 and CDR2: MDHEN, SYDVKM. The V segment lost 8 bases and the J segment 4 bases; nucleotides outside the gene matches: 4. CDR3 length equals 14 residues. CDR3 loop: CASLAGGTKNIQYF. In DNA, the CDR3 is TGTGCCAGCCTAGCGGGAGGTACGAAAAACATTCAGTACTTC. Looking up the rest from reference TRBV28 and TRBJ2-4 gives the full variable domain: DVKVTQSSRYLVKRTGEKVFLECVQDMDHENMFWYRQDPGLGLRLIYFSYDVKMKEKGDIPEGYSVSREKKERFSLILESASTNQTSMYLCASLAGGTKNIQYFGAGTRLSVL.

This clone was seen a handful of times. Because it lacks the conserved phenylalanine or tryptophan at the end, this CDR3 is likely a read error. The limits of the CDR3 on the DNA are not certain, so only TCRdb's listed CDR3 is given. The chain joins TRBV6-5 to TRBJ2-3. The CDR3 length is 10 residues, termini included. CDR1 and CDR2 from the germline V gene are MNHEY and SVGAGI. Here the CDR3 reads CASSYSYRPP.

V and J are TRBV7-2 and TRBJ2-1, with D possibly TRBD1 on 5 matching bases. Germline V lookup: CDR1 SGHTA, CDR2 FQGNSA. Deletions cut 3 bases from V and 7 bases from J, with 25 bases between. CDR3 size: 18 residues. This CDR3 reads CASSFWQGAIISANEQFF. For the CDR3, the DNA is TGTGCCAGCAGCTTCTGGCAGGGTGCCATCATATCGGCTAATGAGCAGTTCTTC.